This TCR beta chain was documented in a study of cytotoxic CD8 clonotypes in ibrutinib-treated CLL. Study details: Recorded responses included about 25 partial and 2 complete; following median roughly 74 months, roughly 15 stayed remitted and roughly 12 progressed. Findings and caveats of the study: The clonality went up when patients responded to ibrutinib and dropped back toward baseline at progression.

The table came from immunoSEQ multiplex PCR; TCRdb's copy has only in-frame clones and leaves some out. The sample contains some 300,000 clones, about 80% of which appear only once. Germline CDR1 reads LGHNA; CDR2 reads YSLEER. The trim removed 2 bases at V and 2 bases at J, leaving 5 bases unmatched. The CDR3 sequence is 17 residues long. Notes on this clone: The antigen remains unidentified.

The rearrangement joins TRBV4-3 to TRBJ2-7, with TRBD2 matching over 14 bases. The source material was PBMCs, sampled before ibrutinib treatment. This receptor was identified in a human donor with chronic lymphocytic leukemia. The CDR3 loop is CASSQRGGLAGAYEQYF. CDR3 sequence (DNA): TGCGCCAGCAGCCAAAGAGGGGGACTAGCGGGAGCCTACGAGCAGTACTTC.